The rows below give T cell receptor beta chains drawn from one sample of a study of OX40 agonist ivuxolimab in advanced cancers. TCRdb keeps only in-frame clones here, not all; method: immunoSEQ multiplex PCR. The profile shows 65,000 to 95,000 clones, less than 95% of them singletons. Source: CD4+ or CD8+ T cells sorted from blood, taken in a trial of the OX40 agonist ivuxolimab. These receptors were collected from an adult with an advanced solid tumor such as melanoma, head and neck, liver or kidney cancer. The CDR3 runs from the conserved cysteine through the conserved F or W. A D gene is named only where the DNA matches it firmly. The listing skips clone size in some rows; elsewhere it reads once, few, many or a size class.

CDR3aa | CDR3nt | j_gene | d_gene | v_gene | abundance
CASSFWAGPLGTEEKLFF | TGTGCCAGCAGCTTCTGGGCAGGGCCTCTAGGAACAGAAGAAAAACTGTTTTTT | TRBJ1-4 | NA | TRBV11-2 | NA
CASSWGYRLTEAFF | TGTGCCAGCAGCTGGGGGTACAGGCTCACTGAAGCTTTCTTT | TRBJ1-1 | NA | TRBV5-6 | NA
CASSLDRGGNTIYF | TGTGCCAGCAGCTTAGATCGGGGAGGAAACACCATATATTTT | TRBJ1-3 | NA | TRBV13 | NA
CASSSDLSYNEQFF | TGTGCCAGCAGCTCCGATCTATCCTACAATGAGCAGTTCTTC | TRBJ2-1 | NA | TRBV5-6 | NA
CASSSGQGAYTF | TGTGCCAGCAGCTCGGGGCAGGGGGCCTACACCTTC | TRBJ1-2 | TRBD1 | TRBV7-2 | NA
CASSEYGIYEQYF | TGTGCCAGCAGTGAATACGGGATCTACGAGCAGTACTTC | TRBJ2-7 | NA | TRBV25-1 | NA
CASSSPVPGPLTDTQYF | TGTGCCAGCAGTTCCCCTGTTCCAGGGCCCCTCACAGATACGCAGTATTTT | TRBJ2-3 | NA | TRBV2 | NA
CASSVGQGANTGELFF | TGTGCCAGCAGCGTTGGACAGGGGGCGAACACCGGGGAGCTGTTTTTT | TRBJ2-2 | TRBD1 | TRBV5-5 | NA
CASRQPPETQYF | TGTGCCAGCAGACAGCCCCCAGAGACCCAGTACTTC | TRBJ2-5 | NA | TRBV5-8 | NA
CASSGTGGGAYNSPLHF | TGTGCCAGCAGTGGTACAGGGGGGGGCGCCTATAATTCACCCCTCCACTTT | TRBJ1-6 | TRBD1 | TRBV25-1 | NA
CATRTGNTEAFF | TGTGCCACACGGACGGGCAACACTGAAGCTTTCTTT | TRBJ1-1 | NA | TRBV19 | NA
CASNPLTTSSYNEQFF | TGTGCCAGCAATCCCCTCACGACAAGCTCCTACAATGAGCAGTTCTTC | TRBJ2-1 | NA | TRBV27 | NA
CASSILGANTEAFF | TGTGCCAGTAGTATTCTGGGGGCGAACACTGAAGCTTTCTTT | TRBJ1-1 | NA | TRBV19 | NA
CASSPSTVNQPQHF | TGTGCCAGCAGCCCCAGTACGGTAAATCAGCCCCAGCATTTT | TRBJ1-5 | NA | TRBV7-9 | NA
CASSVGGGALHEQFF | TGTGCCAGCAGCGTAGGTGGGGGGGCTTTGCATGAGCAGTTCTTC | TRBJ2-1 | NA | TRBV9 | NA
CASSLADRGSSSGANVLTF | TGTGCCAGCAGCTTGGCCGATAGGGGCTCGAGCTCTGGGGCCAACGTCCTGACTTTC | TRBJ2-6 | NA | TRBV5-5 | NA
CASSFRGRTFF | TGTGCCAGCAGTTTCCGGGGGAGGACTTTCTTT | TRBJ1-1 | NA | TRBV6-5 | NA
CSVEVGFRMGSYNEQFF | TGCAGCGTTGAAGTAGGGTTTCGGATGGGCTCCTACAATGAGCAGTTCTTC | TRBJ2-1 | NA | TRBV29-1 | NA
CASSWTGSGNEQFF | TGTGCCAGCAGCTGGACAGGGAGCGGCAATGAGCAGTTCTTC | TRBJ2-1 | TRBD1 | TRBV7-9 | NA
CASSPMGGGFTGELFF | TGTGCCAGCAGCCCCATGGGAGGGGGCTTCACCGGGGAGCTGTTTTTT | TRBJ2-2 | NA | TRBV25-1 | once
CASRGLAGGLATGELFF | TGTGCCAGCCGGGGATTAGCGGGGGGGCTGGCAACCGGGGAGCTGTTTTTT | TRBJ2-2 | TRBD2 | TRBV27 | NA
CASSEGRDRAGYTF | TGTGCCAGCAGTGAAGGCCGGGACAGGGCTGGCTACACCTTC | TRBJ1-2 | TRBD1 | TRBV6-5 | NA
CASSLAAESYEQYF | TGCGCCAGCAGCTTGGCCGCGGAGTCCTACGAGCAGTACTTC | TRBJ2-7 | NA | TRBV5-1 | few
CASGRGAYNEQFF | TGTGCCAGCGGGCGGGGCGCCTACAATGAGCAGTTCTTC | TRBJ2-1 | NA | TRBV2 | many
CASSVEYSYEQYF | TGTGCCAGCAGTGTTGAGTATTCCTACGAGCAGTACTTC | TRBJ2-7 | NA | TRBV25-1 | NA
CASTKYLGGGPNYGYTF | TGCGCCAGCACCAAATACTTGGGAGGGGGCCCGAACTATGGCTACACCTTC | TRBJ1-2 | TRBD1 | TRBV5-1 | NA
CSVVRGPNYEQYF | TGCAGCGTTGTCAGGGGCCCGAACTACGAGCAGTACTTC | TRBJ2-7 | NA | TRBV29-1 | NA
CASSLIKDEKLFF | TGTGCCAGCAGCTTGATCAAGGATGAAAAACTGTTTTTT | TRBJ1-4 | NA | TRBV7-9 | NA
CASSLGRGRETQYF | TGTGCCAGCAGCTTGGGGCGGGGCCGAGAGACCCAGTACTTC | TRBJ2-5 | NA | TRBV11-2 | NA
CASSGGAYEQYF | TGTGCCAGCAGCGGCGGGGCCTACGAGCAGTACTTC | TRBJ2-7 | NA | TRBV2 | NA
CASSTTGGAVEAFF | TGCGCCAGCAGCACCACGGGGGGCGCGGTTGAAGCTTTCTTT | TRBJ1-1 | NA | TRBV5-1 | NA
CATSSMGSGGANEQFF | TGTGCCACCAGCAGTATGGGCAGCGGGGGGGCCAATGAGCAGTTCTTC | TRBJ2-1 | TRBD2 | TRBV15 | few
CASSLGREGQYNEQFF | TGTGCCAGCAGCTTAGGTAGGGAGGGACAGTACAATGAGCAGTTCTTC | TRBJ2-1 | NA | TRBV7-7 | NA
CASSLGLRGDEQYF | TGTGCCAGCAGCTTAGGGCTCAGGGGCGACGAGCAGTACTTC | TRBJ2-7 | NA | TRBV7-8 | NA
CASTNRFTGYTGELFF | TGTGCCAGCACCAATCGGTTTACAGGGTACACCGGGGAGCTGTTTTTT | TRBJ2-2 | NA | TRBV27 | NA
CASSLDKTYNEQFF | TGCGCCAGCAGTCTGGACAAGACCTACAATGAGCAGTTCTTC | TRBJ2-1 | NA | TRBV4-1 | NA
CASSPGTGSYEQYF | TGTGCCAGCAGCCCGGGGACAGGCTCCTACGAGCAGTACTTC | TRBJ2-7 | TRBD1 | TRBV5-4 | NA
CASSSAGIGYEQYF | TGTGCCAGCAGCTCCGCAGGGATCGGATACGAGCAGTACTTC | TRBJ2-7 | NA | TRBV9 | NA
CASSFGTDTQYF | TGCGCCAGCAGCTTCGGGACAGATACGCAGTATTTT | TRBJ2-3 | NA | TRBV5-1 | NA
CASSFNPRDSGQGGYEQYF | TGTGCCAGCAGCTTTAATCCCCGGGATTCCGGACAAGGGGGGTACGAGCAGTACTTC | TRBJ2-7 | NA | TRBV7-8 | NA
CASSAWGTPYNEQFF | TGTGCCAGCAGCGCCTGGGGGACTCCCTACAATGAGCAGTTCTTC | TRBJ2-1 | NA | TRBV9 | NA
CASSLDFGGTGFQETQYF | TGTGCCAGCAGCTTAGATTTCGGGGGTACGGGCTTCCAAGAGACCCAGTACTTC | TRBJ2-5 | NA | TRBV11-2 | NA
CASSLTGTEGHGYTF | TGCGCCAGCAGCTTGACCGGGACAGAGGGCCATGGCTACACCTTC | TRBJ1-2 | TRBD1 | TRBV5-1 | NA
CASSSSTDTQYF | TGTGCCAGCAGCTCGAGCACAGATACGCAGTATTTT | TRBJ2-3 | NA | TRBV13 | NA
CASTPNEEFNEQFF | TGTGCCAGCACCCCAAACGAGGAGTTCAATGAGCAGTTCTTC | TRBJ2-1 | NA | TRBV7-6 | NA
CASSLSGGYNEQFF | TGCGCCAGCAGCTTGAGCGGGGGGTACAATGAGCAGTTCTTC | TRBJ2-1 | TRBD2 | TRBV5-1 | once
CASSFAVPQETQYF | TGTGCCAGCAGCTTTGCCGTCCCTCAAGAGACCCAGTACTTC | TRBJ2-5 | NA | TRBV11-2 | NA
CASSGYRGPMSDTQYF | TGTGCCAGCAGTGGATACAGGGGGCCAATGTCAGATACGCAGTATTTT | TRBJ2-3 | TRBD1 | TRBV6-6 | NA
CASSTTGQETQYF | TGTGCCAGCAGCACCACAGGGCAAGAGACCCAGTACTTC | TRBJ2-5 | NA | TRBV11-2 | NA